This is a list of T cell receptor beta chains from one sample in a study of T cell changes during pregnancy in multiple sclerosis. Assay: immunoSEQ multiplex PCR; the TCRdb copy retains only in-frame clones and omits some. Of 70,000 or so clones in the sample, 85% to 95% were seen once. The source material was CD4+ T cells from peripheral blood mononuclear cells, sampled after pregnancy. The receptors shown here come from a female donor with multiple sclerosis, enrolled in a pregnancy study. CDR3s include the opening cysteine and the closing phenylalanine or tryptophan. The D gene is left open where the match is weak. Clone size is not always given. Where it is, it says once, few, many or a class for expanded clones.

.	TRBD1	TRBV7-9	TRBJ2-1	CASSLQADRGYEQFF	TGTGCCAGCAGCCTACAGGCGGACAGGGGGTATGAGCAGTTCTTC
.	TRBD1	TRBV13	TRBJ1-2	CASRSRGQGEANYGYTF	TGTGCCAGCAGGTCGAGGGGGCAGGGGGAAGCTAACTATGGCTACACCTTC
.	.	TRBV7-2	TRBJ1-5	CASSSRGRDQPQHF	TGTGCCAGCAGCTCACGAGGCAGAGATCAGCCCCAGCATTTT
.	.	TRBV7-6	TRBJ2-7	CASSFISSEQYF	TGTGCCAGCAGCTTCATTTCTAGCGAGCAGTACTTC
.	TRBD1	TRBV2	TRBJ1-4	CASSKDRGATNEKLFF	TGTGCCAGCAGTAAGGACAGGGGGGCAACTAATGAAAAACTGTTTTTT
.	.	TRBV7-9	TRBJ1-1	CASSLGLTGDMNTEAFF	TGTGCCAGCAGCTTAGGGTTGACAGGCGACATGAACACTGAAGCTTTCTTT
.	.	TRBV7-2	TRBJ1-2	CASSLRGGPGSYGYTF	TGTGCCAGCAGCTTAAGGGGGGGCCCAGGCAGCTATGGCTACACCTTC
.	.	TRBV11-2	TRBJ1-1	CASHPSAGIGTEAFF	TGTGCCAGTCACCCTTCAGCAGGGATTGGCACTGAAGCTTTCTTT
.	.	TRBV21-1	TRBJ2-5	CASSKDGTSGARRQETQYF	TGTGCCAGCAGCAAAGACGGGACTAGCGGAGCCCGCCGCCAAGAGACCCAGTACTTC
.	TRBD2	TRBV7-2	TRBJ2-3	CASSSSGTSGTYTQYF	TGTGCCAGCAGCTCATCCGGGACTAGCGGTACTTATACGCAGTATTTT
.	TRBD1	TRBV7-2	TRBJ2-5	CASRGMRGLETQYF	TGTGCCAGCCGGGGTATGAGGGGGCTGGAGACCCAGTACTTC
.	TRBD2	TRBV7-2	TRBJ2-1	CASSAIGSGAYNEQFF	TGTGCCAGCAGCGCTATAGGGAGCGGGGCTTACAATGAGCAGTTCTTC
.	.	TRBV2	TRBJ1-1	CASRARSVSEAFF	TGTGCCAGCAGGGCCCGGAGCGTTTCTGAAGCTTTCTTT
few	.	TRBV28	TRBJ1-4	CASSSALGLPNEKLFF	TGTGCCAGCAGTTCAGCCTTGGGGCTCCCTAATGAAAAACTGTTTTTT
.	TRBD1	TRBV5-6	TRBJ1-1	CASSLTGWGVDYTEAFF	TGTGCCAGCAGCCTGACAGGGTGGGGTGTGGACTATACTGAAGCTTTCTTT
.	.	TRBV18	TRBJ1-5	CASSPTAGLLNQPQHF	TGTGCCAGCTCACCTACCGCGGGACTACTCAATCAGCCCCAGCATTTT